Following are 28 T cell receptor beta chains from one sample sequenced in a study of blood T cell repertoires in COVID-19. TCRdb's copy holds only in-frame clones and misses some; the assay was immunoSEQ multiplex PCR. Of 430,000 or so clones listed, roughly 89% are singletons. Sample: peripheral blood. The receptors come from a man in his late teens or twenties with COVID-19, enrolled during active disease.

With regard to this clone: Other DNA sequences from this sample encode an identical CDR3 as well. The chain uses TRBV19 and TRBJ1-6; 9 positions agree with TRBD1. The CDR3 has 14 residues. V trimming: 6 bases; J trimming: 7 bases; junction bases outside the gene matches: 4. Looked up from germline, CDR1 is LNHDA and CDR2 is SQIVND (reference sequence). CDR3 region: CASSPTGGNSPLHF. DNA of the CDR3: TGTGCCAGTAGCCCGACAGGGGGGAATTCACCCCTCCACTTT.

In its sample, this clone was seen once. The gene calls are TRBV6-5 and TRBJ2-5; D gene uncertain. CDR1 MNHEY and CDR2 SVGAGI come from the germline V gene. The V end was cut by 6 bases, the J end by 5 bases, with 19 bases between. The length of the CDR3 is 15 residues. Written as DNA, the CDR3 is TGTGCCAGCAGCTTCTCGCAGGCGTCCTCCGAGACCCAGTACTTC. This sequence encodes CASSFSQASSETQYF.

This chain joins TRBV6-5 and TRBJ1-4; 9 bases align to TRBD1. The J segment lost 8 bases and the V segment lost 7 bases, leaving 8 bases of the junction unmatched. This CDR3 has 14 residues. Germline V gene sequence: CDR1 MNHEY, CDR2 SVGAGI. Here the CDR3 DNA reads TGTGCCAGCACCCAACAGGGGGCGCCCGAAAAACTGTTTTTT. Protein sequence: CASTQQGAPEKLFF.

V gene TRBV14 combines with J gene TRBJ1-2; possibly TRBD1 for D (6 bases). Trimming stripped 8 bases from V and 1 base from J, with 17 bases between. There are 15 residues in the CDR3. Germline V gives CDR1 SGHDN, CDR2 FVKESK. Here the CDR3 reads CASGQSTLFNYGYTF. Written as DNA, the CDR3 is TGTGCCAGCGGACAGTCAACCCTTTTTAACTATGGCTACACCTTC.

V is TRBV10-1 and J is TRBJ1-1, with 7 bases that match TRBD1. The V gene's germline CDR1 is WNHNN and CDR2 SYGVQD (reference sequence). CDR3 length: 15 residues. After removal of 0 bases from V and 1 base from J, the junction contained 2 bases not matched to a gene. The CDR3 nucleotides are TGCGCCAGCAGTGAGTCTCGACAGGGGAACACTGAAGCTTTCTTT. Translating gives CASSESRQGNTEAFF.

The chain is built from TRBV13 and TRBJ2-1; TRBD2 aligns across 10 bases. The trim removed 1 base at V and 8 bases at J, leaving 5 bases unmatched. CDR3 length: 15 residues. CDR1 PRHDT and CDR2 FYEKMQ come from the germline V gene (reference sequence). The CDR3 coding sequence is TGTGCCAGCAGCTTAGCCAGCGGGGGGGTCCATGAGCAGTTCTTC. Its protein is CASSLASGGVHEQFF.

The chain carries TRBV10-3 and TRBJ2-3; tentative D call: TRBD2 (7 bases). Trimming removed 2 bases from V and 6 bases from J, with 18 bases in between. The CDR3 runs 16 residues. Germline lookup yields CDR1 ENHRY and CDR2 SYGVKD. CDR3 sequence reads: CAISEGRGAGLDTQYF. CDR3 in DNA: TGTGCCATCAGTGAGGGACGGGGGGCCGGTCTCGATACGCAGTATTTT.

The rearrangement links TRBV5-1 to TRBJ1-4, with 7 bases aligning to TRBD1. The CDR3 is made up of 15 amino acids. J gave up 10 bases and V 4 bases, and 13 bases lay outside the gene matches. Germline V gives CDR1 SGHRS, CDR2 YFSETQ. This chain's CDR3 is CASSPSGTEGGKLFF. Written as DNA, the CDR3 is TGCGCCAGCAGCCCCTCCGGGACAGAAGGTGGAAAACTGTTTTTT. Drawing the rest from reference TRBV5-1 and TRBJ1-4, the complete variable domain is KAGVTQTPRYLIKTRGQQVTLSCSPISGHRSVSWYQQTPGQGLQFLFEYFSETQRNKGNFPGRFSGRQFSNSRSEMNVSTLELGDSALYLCASSPSGTEGGKLFFGSGTQLSVL.

The chain is built from TRBV9 and TRBJ2-5; 7 nucleotides line up with TRBD1. Germline V gene sequence: CDR1 SGDLS, CDR2 YYNGEE. The CDR3 runs 16 residues. Germline trimming cut 3 bases from V and 2 bases from J; bases unmatched to any gene: 10. Here the CDR3 reads CASSADRVFPQETQYF. CDR3 DNA sequence: TGTGCCAGCAGCGCCGACAGGGTTTTTCCGCAAGAGACCCAGTACTTC.

The CDR3 reads CASSFVQANTGELFF. The CDR3 DNA is TGTGCCAGCAGCTTTGTACAGGCGAACACCGGGGAGCTGTTTTTT. The rearrangement joins TRBV5-5 to TRBJ2-2, with a weak D call TRBD1 (5 bases). V shed 2 bases and J shed 0 bases, with 8 bases lying between them. CDR3 length equals 15 residues. Germline V gene data show CDR1 as SGHKS and CDR2 as YYEKEE (reference sequence).

V usage is TRBV24-1 and J usage is TRBJ2-3; D is uncertain. The V gene lost 5 bases and the J gene lost 3 bases, with 14 bases spanning the gap. This CDR3 comprises 15 residues. Germline CDR1 and CDR2: KGHDR and SFDVKD. CDR3 in DNA: TGTGCCACCAGTGGCACCGCCCCGCGAACAGATACGCAGTATTTT. It yields the protein CATSGTAPRTDTQYF.

This clone is a singleton in its sample. The chain is built from TRBV12-3 or TRBV12-4 and TRBJ2-5, with 9 nucleotides matching TRBD2. CDR3 length: 13 amino acids. V was clipped by 6 bases and J by 3 bases; unmatched bases: 2. The CDR3 sequence: CASRIAGEETQYF. In nucleotides, the CDR3 is TGTGCCAGCAGAATAGCGGGGGAAGAGACCCAGTACTTC.

The chain combines TRBV18 with TRBJ2-7; 7 nucleotides line up with TRBD2. This CDR3 contains 15 residues. In germline, CDR1 is KGHSH, CDR2 LQKENI. The trim removed 3 bases at V and 0 bases at J, leaving 5 bases unmatched. The CDR3 region has the DNA TGTGCCAGCTCACCCTTGCGGGGGAGCTCCTACGAGCAGTACTTC. Translated: CASSPLRGSSYEQYF.

This rearrangement joins TRBV6-5 to TRBJ2-5; D unclear. The ends were cut back, 0 bases at V and 1 base at J, with 6 bases in the middle. The CDR3 covers 14 residues. Per germline, CDR1 MNHEY and CDR2 SVGAGI. Here the CDR3 DNA reads TGTGCCAGCAGTTACTCGTCCGGCCAAGAGACCCAGTACTTC. As protein: CASSYSSGQETQYF.

V and J are TRBV5-8 and TRBJ2-2; TRBD1 matches 7 bases. The CDR3 consists of 14 residues. CDR1 and CDR2 (germline): SGHTS, YDEGEE. With 2 bases clipped from V and 7 bases from J, the junction kept 5 bases outside the gene matches. CDR3 DNA: TGTGCCAGCAGCTTACACAGGGGAGTCGGGGAGCTGTTTTTT. It specifies CASSLHRGVGELFF.

This chain links TRBV24-1 with TRBJ2-1; TRBD2 matches at 12 bases. V shed 4 bases, J shed 4 bases, and the junction held 4 bases outside the gene matches. From germline, CDR1 is KGHDR and CDR2 SFDVKD. The CDR3 covers 16 residues. The chain's CDR3 is CATSDTLAGGYNEQFF. The CDR3 DNA follows: TGTGCCACCAGTGACACCCTAGCGGGAGGGTACAATGAGCAGTTCTTC.

The gene calls are TRBV5-4 and TRBJ2-5, with 11 bases identical to TRBD2. Per germline, CDR1 SGHNT and CDR2 YYREEE (reference sequence). CDR3 length: 15 amino acids. J gave up 7 bases and V 2 bases, and 7 bases lay outside the gene matches. CDR3 protein: CASSFGLAGLGTQYF. The CDR3 bases are TGTGCCAGCAGCTTTGGACTAGCGGGCCTAGGGACCCAGTACTTC.

The chain combines TRBV13 with TRBJ2-5; D perhaps matches TRBD2 (5 bases). Trimming removed 1 base at V and 1 base at J, with 13 bases between. Germline loops: CDR1 PRHDT, CDR2 FYEKMQ (reference sequence). The CDR3 loop spans 16 amino acids. The CDR3 here is CASSLALAESQETQYF. DNA for the CDR3: TGTGCCAGCAGCTTAGCGCTAGCTGAAAGCCAAGAGACCCAGTACTTC.

The chain couples TRBV24-1 to TRBJ2-1, with 7 bases identical to TRBD2. V shed 6 bases and J 9 bases; nucleotides not matched to a gene: 1. CDR3 length: 11 residues. Germline CDR1 is KGHDR and CDR2 is SFDVKD. Here the CDR3 reads CATSWGGEQFF. The CDR3 bases are TGTGCCACCAGTTGGGGGGGTGAGCAGTTCTTC.

V gene TRBV14 combines with J gene TRBJ1-1; no definite D call. This CDR3 contains 15 residues. From germline, CDR1 is SGHDN and CDR2 FVKESK. V gave up 4 bases and J gave up 0 bases, with 12 bases separating them. CDR3 DNA: TGTGCCAGCAGCCGTTTCAACATCATGAACACTGAAGCTTTCTTT. It yields the protein CASSRFNIMNTEAFF.

This rearrangement joins TRBV15 to TRBJ2-7, with 9 bases lining up with TRBD1. CDR1 and CDR2 (germline): LNHNV, YYDKDF (reference sequence). V was clipped by 1 base and J by 5 bases; unmatched bases: 6. The CDR3 totals 15 residues. The CDR3 nucleotides are TGTGCCACCAGCAGAGGTGGGACAGGGAACCACGAGCAGTACTTC. This translates into CATSRGGTGNHEQYF.

The CDR3 loop reads CASSVETTNTGELFF. The CDR3 region has the DNA TGTGCCAGCAGCGTAGAGACTACAAACACCGGGGAGCTGTTTTTT. The rearrangement joins TRBV9 to TRBJ2-2; tentatively, D is TRBD2 (5 bases). The length of the CDR3 is 15 residues. Deletions cut 0 bases from V and 2 bases from J, with 8 bases between. In germline, CDR1 is SGDLS, CDR2 YYNGEE.

This clone came up once. This chain connects TRBV2 to TRBJ1-6; TRBD1 is a possible D gene (6 bases). Germline CDR1 and CDR2: SNHLY and FYNNEI. The V and J ends lost 3 bases and 4 bases respectively, with 13 bases between them. This CDR3 is built from 16 residues. This CDR3 is CASSDLTGEYNSPLHF. CDR3 in DNA: TGTGCCAGCAGTGACCTGACAGGAGAATATAATTCACCCCTCCACTTT.

The chain recombines TRBV18 with TRBJ2-7; TRBD1 agrees at 8 bases. From germline, CDR1 is KGHSH and CDR2 LQKENI. V lost 6 bases to trimming and J lost 1 base; unmatched junction nucleotides: 5. The CDR3 is 14 residues long. CDR3 DNA: TGTGCCAGCTCGCCGGGACAGGCGTCCTACGAGCAGTACTTC. It is translated as CASSPGQASYEQYF.

This rearrangement joins TRBV29-1 to TRBJ2-5; D may be TRBD1 (5 bases). The CDR3 is 13 amino acids. V lost 0 bases, J lost 1 base, and 6 bases lay in between. Germline CDR1 reads SQVTM; CDR2 reads ANQGSEA. The CDR3 DNA reads as TGCAGCGTTGAAGACAGGGTCCAAGAGACCCAGTACTTC. This gives the protein CSVEDRVQETQYF.

The J gene is TRBJ2-7, the V gene TRBV19; TRBD2 agrees at 9 bases. The germline V gene encodes CDR1 LNHDA and CDR2 SQIVND (reference sequence). V trimming: 2 bases; J trimming: 3 bases; junction bases outside the gene matches: 5. The CDR3 contains 15 residues. CDR3 in amino acids: CASSIWASGDYEQYF. As DNA, the CDR3 is TGTGCCAGTAGTATATGGGCTAGCGGGGACTACGAGCAGTACTTC.

V gene TRBV25-1 combines with J gene TRBJ2-5; D perhaps matches TRBD1 (5 bases). The CDR3 is 13 amino acids. Germline V gene data show CDR1 as MGHDK and CDR2 as SYGVNS. V lost 3 bases to trimming and J lost 6 bases, with 11 bases between them. The CDR3 nucleotides read TGTGCCAGCAGTGAGGCCCACAGGCAGACCCAGTACTTC. It yields the protein CASSEAHRQTQYF.

This chain links TRBV19 with TRBJ1-5; 7 bases are shared with TRBD1. V was pared by 9 bases and J by 3 bases, with 11 bases of the junction left unmatched. This CDR3 is 15 amino acids long. CDR1 LNHDA and CDR2 SQIVND come from the germline V gene (reference sequence). The DNA of the CDR3 is TGTGCCAGGGGGCCGTGGACAGGCGACAATCAGCCCCAGCATTTT. Amino acid sequence: CARGPWTGDNQPQHF. Combining the CDR3 with reference TRBV19 and TRBJ1-5 gives the whole variable domain DGGITQSPKYLFRKEGQNVTLSCEQNLNHDAMYWYRQDPGQGLRLIYYSQIVNDFQKGDIAEGYSVSREKKESFPLTVTSAQKNPTAFYLCARGPWTGDNQPQHFGDGTRLSIL.